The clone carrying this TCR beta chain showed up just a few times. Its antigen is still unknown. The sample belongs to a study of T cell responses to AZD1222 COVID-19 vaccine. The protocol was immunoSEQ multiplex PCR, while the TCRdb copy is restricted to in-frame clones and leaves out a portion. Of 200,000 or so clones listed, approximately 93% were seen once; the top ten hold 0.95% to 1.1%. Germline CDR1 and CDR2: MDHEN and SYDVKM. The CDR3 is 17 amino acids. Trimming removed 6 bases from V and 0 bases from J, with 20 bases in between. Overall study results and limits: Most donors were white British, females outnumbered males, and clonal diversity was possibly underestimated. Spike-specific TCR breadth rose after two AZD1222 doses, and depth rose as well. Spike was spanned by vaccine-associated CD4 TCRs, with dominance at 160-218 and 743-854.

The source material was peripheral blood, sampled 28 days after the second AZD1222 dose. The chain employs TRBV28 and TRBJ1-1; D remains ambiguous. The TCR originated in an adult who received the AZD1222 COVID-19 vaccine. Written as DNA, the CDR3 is TGTGCCAGCAGAGTACCTCGCCAAAGCAACATGAACACTGAAGCTTTCTTT. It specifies CASRVPRQSNMNTEAFF.